This T cell receptor beta chain came from a study of T cell responses to AZD1222 COVID-19 vaccine. In the case of this clone: What it binds is unknown.

Findings and caveats of the study: Across spike, vaccine-associated CD4 TCRs were found, dominant at 160-218 and 743-854. Spike-specific TCR breadth and depth both grew after two AZD1222 doses. Females made up more of the donors, who were largely white British, and clonal diversity may have come out too low.

Sequencing used immunoSEQ multiplex PCR; TCRdb keeps in-frame clones, though not all of them. In the table there are about 120,000 clones, roughly nine tenths of which are singletons. This CDR3 region has 15 residues. V lost 6 bases, J lost 1 base, and 8 bases stayed unmatched. Germline V CDR1 and CDR2: SGHVS, FQNEAQ. The TCR sequence derives from an adult in good health. V is TRBV7-8 and J is TRBJ1-1; TRBD1 aligns across 7 bases. Source: peripheral blood, taken on day 0 of AZD1222 vaccination. For the CDR3, the DNA is TGTGCCAGCAGTTTTACAGGGGCTCGGAACACTGAAGCTTTCTTT. This codes for CASSFTGARNTEAFF.